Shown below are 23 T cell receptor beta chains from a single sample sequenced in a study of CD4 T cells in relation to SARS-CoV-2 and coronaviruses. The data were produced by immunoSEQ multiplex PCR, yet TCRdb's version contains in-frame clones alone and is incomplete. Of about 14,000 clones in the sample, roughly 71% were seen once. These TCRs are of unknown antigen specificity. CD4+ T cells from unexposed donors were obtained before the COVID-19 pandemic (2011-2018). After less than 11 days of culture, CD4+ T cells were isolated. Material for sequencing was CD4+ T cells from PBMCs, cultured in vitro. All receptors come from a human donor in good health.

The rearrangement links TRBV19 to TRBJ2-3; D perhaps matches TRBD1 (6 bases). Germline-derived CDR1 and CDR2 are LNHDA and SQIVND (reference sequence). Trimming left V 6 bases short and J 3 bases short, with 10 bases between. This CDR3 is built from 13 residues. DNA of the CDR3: TGTGCCAGTAGCGAGCAGGGGACAGATACGCAGTATTTT. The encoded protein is CASSEQGTDTQYF.

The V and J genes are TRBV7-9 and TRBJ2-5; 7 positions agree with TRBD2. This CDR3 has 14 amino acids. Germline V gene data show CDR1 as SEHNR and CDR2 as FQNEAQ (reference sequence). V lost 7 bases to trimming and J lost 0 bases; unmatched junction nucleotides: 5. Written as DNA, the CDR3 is TGTGCCAGCACCCTCGGGGGGAACCAAGAGACCCAGTACTTC. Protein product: CASTLGGNQETQYF. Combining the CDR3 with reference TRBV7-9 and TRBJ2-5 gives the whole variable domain DTGVSQNPRHKITKRGQNVTFRCDPISEHNRLYWYRQTLGQGPEFLTYFQNEAQLEKSRLLSDRFSAERPKGSFSTLEIQRTEQGDSAMYLCASTLGGNQETQYFGPGTRLLVL.

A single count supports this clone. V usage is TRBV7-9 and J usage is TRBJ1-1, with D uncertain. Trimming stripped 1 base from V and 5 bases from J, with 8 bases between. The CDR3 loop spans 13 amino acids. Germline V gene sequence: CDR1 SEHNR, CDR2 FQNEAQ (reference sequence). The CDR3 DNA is TGTGCCAGCAGCTTAGAGTCGACAACTGAAGCTTTCTTT. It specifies CASSLESTTEAFF.

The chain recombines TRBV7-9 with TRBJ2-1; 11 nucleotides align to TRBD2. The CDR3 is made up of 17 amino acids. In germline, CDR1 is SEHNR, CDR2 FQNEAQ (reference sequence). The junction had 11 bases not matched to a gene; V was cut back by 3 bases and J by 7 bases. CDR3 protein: CASSFEYPGLAENEQFF. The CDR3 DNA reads TGTGCCAGCAGCTTTGAGTACCCGGGACTAGCGGAAAATGAGCAGTTCTTC.

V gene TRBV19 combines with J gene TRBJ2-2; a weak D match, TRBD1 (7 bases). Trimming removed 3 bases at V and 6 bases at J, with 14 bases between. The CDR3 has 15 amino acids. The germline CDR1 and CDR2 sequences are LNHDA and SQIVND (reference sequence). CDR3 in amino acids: CASSIDPRGAGELFF. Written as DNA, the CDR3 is TGTGCCAGTAGTATCGATCCCAGGGGGGCCGGGGAGCTGTTTTTT.

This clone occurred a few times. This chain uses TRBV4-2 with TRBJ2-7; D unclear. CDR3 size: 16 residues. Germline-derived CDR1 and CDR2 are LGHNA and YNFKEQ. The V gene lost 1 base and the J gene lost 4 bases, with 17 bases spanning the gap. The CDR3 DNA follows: TGTGCCAGCAGCCAAGGAACCTCAGAGGCTAAATACGAGCAGTACTTC. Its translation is CASSQGTSEAKYEQYF.

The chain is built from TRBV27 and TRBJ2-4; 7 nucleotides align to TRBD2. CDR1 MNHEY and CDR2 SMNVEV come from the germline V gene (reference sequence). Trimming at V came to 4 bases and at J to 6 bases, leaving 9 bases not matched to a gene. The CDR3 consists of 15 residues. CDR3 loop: CASSSLGLGPNIQYF. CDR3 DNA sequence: TGTGCCAGCAGTTCCCTAGGACTAGGTCCAAACATTCAGTACTTC.

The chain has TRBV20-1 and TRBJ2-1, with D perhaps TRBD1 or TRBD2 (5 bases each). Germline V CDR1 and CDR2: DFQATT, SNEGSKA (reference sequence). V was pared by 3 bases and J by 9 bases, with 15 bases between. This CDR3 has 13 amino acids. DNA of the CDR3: TGCAGTGCTAGTGGGACGGGGTACGCTGAGCAGTTCTTC. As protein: CSASGTGYAEQFF.

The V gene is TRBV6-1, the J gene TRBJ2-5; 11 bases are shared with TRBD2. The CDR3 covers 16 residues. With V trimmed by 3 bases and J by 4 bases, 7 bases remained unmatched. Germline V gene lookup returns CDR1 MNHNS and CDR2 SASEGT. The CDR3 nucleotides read TGTGCCAGCAGTGAGGTGCTAGCGGGAGGAAGAGAGACCCAGTACTTC. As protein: CASSEVLAGGRETQYF.

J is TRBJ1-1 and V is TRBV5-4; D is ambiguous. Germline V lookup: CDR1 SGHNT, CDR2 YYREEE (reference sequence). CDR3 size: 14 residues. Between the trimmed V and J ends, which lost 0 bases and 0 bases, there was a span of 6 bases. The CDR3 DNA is TGTGCCAGCAGCTTGGACAGCATGAACACTGAAGCTTTCTTT. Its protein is CASSLDSMNTEAFF.

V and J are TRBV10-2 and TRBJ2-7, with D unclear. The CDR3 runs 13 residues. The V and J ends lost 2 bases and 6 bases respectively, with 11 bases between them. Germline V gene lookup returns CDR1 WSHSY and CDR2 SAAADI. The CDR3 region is CASSEIWLGEQYF. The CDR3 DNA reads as TGCGCCAGCAGTGAGATCTGGTTAGGCGAGCAGTACTTC.

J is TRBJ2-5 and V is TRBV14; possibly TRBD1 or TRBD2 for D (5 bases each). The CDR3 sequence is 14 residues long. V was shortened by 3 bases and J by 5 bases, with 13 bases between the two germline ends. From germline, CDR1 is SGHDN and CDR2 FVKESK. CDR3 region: CASSHPGRIETQYF. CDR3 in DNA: TGTGCCAGCAGCCATCCGGGACGAATTGAGACCCAGTACTTC. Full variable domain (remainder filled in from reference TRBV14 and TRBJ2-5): EAGVTQFPSHSVIEKGQTVTLRCDPISGHDNLYWYRRVMGKEIKFLLHFVKESKQDESGMPNNRFLAERTGGTYSTLKVQPAELEDSGVYFCASSHPGRIETQYFGPGTRLLVL.

This CDR3 reads CASSMSRGISTDTQYF. DNA of the CDR3: TGTGCCAGTAGTATGTCCCGCGGAATTAGCACAGATACGCAGTATTTT. The chain is built from TRBV19 and TRBJ2-3; unclear D gene. The V end was cut by 3 bases, the J end by 0 bases, with 13 bases between. This CDR3 contains 16 residues. Germline CDR1 and CDR2: LNHDA and SQIVND (reference sequence).

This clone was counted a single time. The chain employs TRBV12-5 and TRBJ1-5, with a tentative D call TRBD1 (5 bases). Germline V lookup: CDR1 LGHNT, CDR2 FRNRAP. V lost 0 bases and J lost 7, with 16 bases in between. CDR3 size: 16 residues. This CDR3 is CASGLVLQGSGQPQHF. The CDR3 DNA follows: TGTGCTAGTGGTTTGGTACTCCAGGGATCTGGCCAGCCCCAGCATTTT.

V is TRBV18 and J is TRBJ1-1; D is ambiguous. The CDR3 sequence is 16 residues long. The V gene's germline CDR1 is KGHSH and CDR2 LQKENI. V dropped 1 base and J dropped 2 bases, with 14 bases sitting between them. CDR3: CASSPQRTRDNTEAFF. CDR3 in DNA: TGTGCCAGCTCACCACAACGGACTAGGGATAACACTGAAGCTTTCTTT.

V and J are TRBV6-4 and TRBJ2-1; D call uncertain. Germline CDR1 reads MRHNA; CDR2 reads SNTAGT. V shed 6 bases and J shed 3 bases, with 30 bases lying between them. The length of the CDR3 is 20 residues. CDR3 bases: TGTGCCAGCAGCGAGACCAGACTCGATCTTAGGCGGAGCAGCTACAATGAGCAGTTCTTC. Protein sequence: CASSETRLDLRRSSYNEQFF.

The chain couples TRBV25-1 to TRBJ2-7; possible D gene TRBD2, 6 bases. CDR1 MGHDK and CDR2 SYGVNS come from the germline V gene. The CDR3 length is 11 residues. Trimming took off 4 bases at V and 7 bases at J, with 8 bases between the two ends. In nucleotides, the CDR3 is TGTGCCAGCAGTGTGGGGAGGGAGCAGTACTTC. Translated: CASSVGREQYF.

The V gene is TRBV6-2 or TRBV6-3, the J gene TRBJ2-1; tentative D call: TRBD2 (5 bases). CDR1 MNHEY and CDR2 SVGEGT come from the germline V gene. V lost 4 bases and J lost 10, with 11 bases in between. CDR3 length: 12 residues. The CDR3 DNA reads TGTGCCAGCAGTTTCGAGGGTTTCGAGCAGTTCTTC. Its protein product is CASSFEGFEQFF.

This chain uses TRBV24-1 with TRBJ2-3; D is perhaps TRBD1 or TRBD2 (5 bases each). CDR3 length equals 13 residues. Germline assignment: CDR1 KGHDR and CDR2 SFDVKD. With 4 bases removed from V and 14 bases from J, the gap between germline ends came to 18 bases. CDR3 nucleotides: TGTGCCACCAGTGACTCAGGACCGGGACCTCTGTATTTT. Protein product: CATSDSGPGPLYF.

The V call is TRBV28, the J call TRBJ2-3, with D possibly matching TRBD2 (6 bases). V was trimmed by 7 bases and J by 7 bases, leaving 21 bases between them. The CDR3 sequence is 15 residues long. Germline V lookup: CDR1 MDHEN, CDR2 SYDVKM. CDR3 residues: CASTLLGGLQNTQYF. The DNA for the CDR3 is TGTGCCAGCACTCTTTTGGGGGGTCTCCAGAATACGCAGTATTTT.

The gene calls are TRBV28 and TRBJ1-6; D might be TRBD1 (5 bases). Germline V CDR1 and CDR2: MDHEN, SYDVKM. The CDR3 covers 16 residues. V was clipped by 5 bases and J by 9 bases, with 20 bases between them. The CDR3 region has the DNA TGTGCCAGCAGTGACCAGGGACCCCAAAGGCGTTCACCCCTCCACTTT. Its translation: CASSDQGPQRRSPLHF. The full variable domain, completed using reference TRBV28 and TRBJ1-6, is DVKVTQSSRYLVKRTGEKVFLECVQDMDHENMFWYRQDPGLGLRLIYFSYDVKMKEKGDIPEGYSVSREKKERFSLILESASTNQTSMYLCASSDQGPQRRSPLHFGNGTRLTVT.

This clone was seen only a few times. The CDR3 here is CASTEGQGAVGELFF. DNA for the CDR3: TGTGCCAGCACCGAGGGACAGGGGGCTGTCGGGGAGCTGTTTTTT. This chain joins TRBV7-8 and TRBJ2-2; TRBD1 agrees at 12 bases. The V and J ends lost 7 bases and 7 bases, in that order; junction bases with no gene match: 7. The germline CDR1 and CDR2 sequences are SGHVS and FQNEAQ. The CDR3 spans 15 residues. The full variable domain, its missing parts supplied by reference TRBV7-8 and TRBJ2-2, is GAGVSQSPRYKVAKRGQDVALRCDPISGHVSLFWYQQALGQGPEFLTYFQNEAQLDKSGLPSDRFFAERPEGSVSTLKIQRTQQEDSAVYLCASTEGQGAVGELFFGEGSRLTVL.

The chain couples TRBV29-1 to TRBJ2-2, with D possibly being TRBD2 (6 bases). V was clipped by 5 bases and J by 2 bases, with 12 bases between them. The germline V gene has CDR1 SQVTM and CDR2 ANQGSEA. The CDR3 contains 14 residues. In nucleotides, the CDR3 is TGCAGCGTTTACAGCGGGCTAAACACCGGGGAGCTGTTTTTT. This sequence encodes CSVYSGLNTGELFF.